The rows below give T cell receptor beta chains drawn from one sample of a study of blood T cell repertoires in COVID-19. Generated by immunoSEQ multiplex PCR, the TCRdb table keeps only in-frame clones and is missing some. The top ten clones hold approximately 2.8% of a sample with roughly 140,000 clones, roughly nine tenths of them seen once. Sequenced material: peripheral blood. Receptors were obtained from a woman in her sixties with active COVID-19. CDR3s include the opening cysteine and the closing phenylalanine or tryptophan. The D gene is left open where the match is weak. For some rows the clone size is stated as once, few or many, or as a class when expanded; others skip it.

v_call: TRBV28; clone_size: .; j_call: TRBJ1-2; d_call: TRBD1; cdr3_nt: TGTGCCAGCAGTTCGAGAAGCCGGCAGGGGGCCTTTGGCTACACCTTC; cdr3_aa: CASSSRSRQGAFGYTF
v_call: TRBV19; clone_size: .; j_call: TRBJ1-1; d_call: TRBD1; cdr3_nt: TGTGCCAGTAGTAGAGGGGACAGGGGGACGAACACTGAAGCTTTCTTT; cdr3_aa: CASSRGDRGTNTEAFF
v_call: TRBV28; clone_size: .; j_call: TRBJ2-3; d_call: .; cdr3_nt: TGTGCCAGCAGTTTCGGATTAGCGACAGATACGCAGTATTTT; cdr3_aa: CASSFGLATDTQYF
v_call: TRBV28; clone_size: .; j_call: TRBJ1-1; d_call: .; cdr3_nt: TGTGCCAGCAGTACGGCAGCGGAGGGACTCGTTGCTTTCTTT; cdr3_aa: CASSTAAEGLVAFF
v_call: TRBV9; clone_size: .; j_call: TRBJ2-2; d_call: .; cdr3_nt: TGTGCCAGCAGCGGACGGTCGGGGAACACCGGGGAGCTGTTTTTT; cdr3_aa: CASSGRSGNTGELFF
v_call: TRBV11-3; clone_size: .; j_call: TRBJ2-1; d_call: TRBD2; cdr3_nt: TGTGCCAGCAGCTTGGGGGGGTACAATGAGCAGTTCTTC; cdr3_aa: CASSLGGYNEQFF
v_call: TRBV29-1; clone_size: once; j_call: TRBJ2-5; d_call: .; cdr3_nt: TGCAGCGCAAGGACAAGGTCCCACCAAGAGACCCAGTACTTC; cdr3_aa: CSARTRSHQETQYF
v_call: TRBV3-1/TRBV3-2; clone_size: .; j_call: TRBJ2-7; d_call: .; cdr3_nt: TGTGCCAGCAGCCTGCCCCAGACTCCCTACGAGCAGTACTTC; cdr3_aa: CASSLPQTPYEQYF
v_call: TRBV27; clone_size: once; j_call: TRBJ1-3; d_call: .; cdr3_nt: TGTGCCAGCAGTTCAACCGCGGGTGCAGGCAGCTCTGGAAACACCATATATTTT; cdr3_aa: CASSSTAGAGSSGNTIYF
v_call: TRBV24-1; clone_size: .; j_call: TRBJ2-3; d_call: .; cdr3_nt: TGTGCCACCAGTGACGATGGAGGGACCCCAGATACGCAGTATTTT; cdr3_aa: CATSDDGGTPDTQYF
v_call: TRBV10-3; clone_size: once; j_call: TRBJ2-1; d_call: .; cdr3_nt: TGTGCCATCAGTGAGTCGATCCCTCCCAGAAATGAGCAGTTCTTC; cdr3_aa: CAISESIPPRNEQFF
v_call: TRBV4-3; clone_size: .; j_call: TRBJ2-6; d_call: .; cdr3_nt: TGCGCCAGCAGCCAAGAAAAAGTAGCCGGGGCCAACGTCCTGACTTTC; cdr3_aa: CASSQEKVAGANVLTF